This T cell receptor (beta chain) was identified in a study of blood T cell dynamics during melanoma immunotherapy. Study context: First-line therapy was either pembrolizumab or nivolumab with ipilimumab for metastatic melanoma.

The data were produced by immunoSEQ multiplex PCR, yet TCRdb's version contains in-frame clones alone and is incomplete. In the table there are about 2,000 clones, roughly 77% of which are singletons. The sample's time point: week 3, after first cycle of checkpoint inhibitor. Memory T cells counted as immune-effector cells when CD3+ CD4- CD8+ CD45RA- CD45RO-high CD27- CCR7-. This clone was observed once. Its antigen is undetermined. CDR1 is SGHNT, CDR2 YYREEE, per germline (reference sequence). Trimming removed 4 bases from V and 5 bases from J, with 14 bases in between. This CDR3 is built from 14 residues. Points from the study as a whole: Among sorted CD8+ subsets, immune-effector cells had the highest clonality and cell-free DNA similarity.

The sample in question was CD8+ T cells from blood, obtained from a patient treated with checkpoint blockade. V and J are TRBV5-4 and TRBJ2-3, with D unresolved. This receptor was identified in a human donor with melanoma. CDR3 loop: CASSADSTGDTQYF. The CDR3 coding sequence is TGTGCCAGCAGCGCTGATTCAACCGGAGATACGCAGTATTTT.